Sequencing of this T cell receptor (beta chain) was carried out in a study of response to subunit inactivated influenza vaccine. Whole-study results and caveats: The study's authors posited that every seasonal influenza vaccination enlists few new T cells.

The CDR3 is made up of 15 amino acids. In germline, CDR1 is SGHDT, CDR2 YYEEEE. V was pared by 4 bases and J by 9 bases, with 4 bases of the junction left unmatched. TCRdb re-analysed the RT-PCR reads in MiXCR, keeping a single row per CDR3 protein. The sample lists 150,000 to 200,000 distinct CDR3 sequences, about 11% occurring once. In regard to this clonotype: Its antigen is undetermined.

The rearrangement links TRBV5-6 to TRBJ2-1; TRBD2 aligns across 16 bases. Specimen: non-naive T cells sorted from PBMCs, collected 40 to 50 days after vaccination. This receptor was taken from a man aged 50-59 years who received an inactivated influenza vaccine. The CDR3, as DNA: TGTGCCAGCAGCGCGGGACTAGCGGGAGGGCCTGAGCAGTTCTTC. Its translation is CASSAGLAGGPEQFF. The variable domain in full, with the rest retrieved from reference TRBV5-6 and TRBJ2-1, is DAGVTQSPTHLIKTRGQQVTLRCSPKSGHDTVSWYQQALGQGPQFIFQYYEEEERQRGNFPDRFSGHQFPNYSSELNVNALLLGDSALYLCASSAGLAGGPEQFFGPGTRLTVL.